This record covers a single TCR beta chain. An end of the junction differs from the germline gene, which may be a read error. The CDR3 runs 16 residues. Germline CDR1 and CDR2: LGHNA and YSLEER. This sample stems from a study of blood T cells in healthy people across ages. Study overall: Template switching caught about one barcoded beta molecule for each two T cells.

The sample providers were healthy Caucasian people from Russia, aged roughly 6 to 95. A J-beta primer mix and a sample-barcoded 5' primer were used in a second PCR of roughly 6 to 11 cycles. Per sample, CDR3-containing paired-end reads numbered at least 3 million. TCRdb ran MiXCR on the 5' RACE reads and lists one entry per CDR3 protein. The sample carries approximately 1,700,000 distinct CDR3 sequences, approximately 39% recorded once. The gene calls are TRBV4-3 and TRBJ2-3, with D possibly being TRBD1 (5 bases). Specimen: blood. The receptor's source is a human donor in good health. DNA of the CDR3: TGCGCCAGCAGCCAAGATGCAGGGCGCCCCACAGATACGCGGTATTTT. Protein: CASSQDAGRPTDTRYF.